The clone carrying this TCR beta chain was counted only a few times. The antigen remains undetermined. This record comes from a study of Graves' ophthalmopathy and Graves' hyperthyroidism. Whole-study results and caveats: A model built from 13 signatures distinguished ophthalmopathy from stable hyperthyroidism with 85% to 90% sensitivity and approximately 82% specificity. The blood repertoire also included most expanded thyroid clonotypes above 0.001 frequency.

The study excluded patients with other autoimmune diseases, uncontrolled infections, pregnancy or lactation. Thyroid ultrasound, orbital computed tomography, TRAb, serum thyroxine and clinical symptoms formed the basis of diagnosis. The V end lost 2 bases, the J end lost 0 bases, and 7 bases lay between the germline ends. This CDR3 is 14 amino acids long. From germline, CDR1 is MDHEN and CDR2 SYDVKM. Beta-chain TCR CDR3 regions were amplified from RNA transcripts. Investigators did first-round RT-PCR with HTBI primers, then second-round multiplex PCR. Each CDR3 protein is one row after TCRdb ran MiXCR on the multiplex PCR reads. Seen here are about 550,000 distinct CDR3 sequences, roughly 40% observed once, and the top ten hold about 4.2%.

The specimen was peripheral blood or thyroid tissue (not recorded which). The sequence derives from an adult man with Graves' hyperthyroidism. This chain joins TRBV28 and TRBJ1-2; D not resolved. Here the CDR3 reads CASSLIAPNYGYTF. The CDR3 DNA reads as TGTGCCAGCAGTTTAATAGCCCCTAACTATGGCTACACCTTC.